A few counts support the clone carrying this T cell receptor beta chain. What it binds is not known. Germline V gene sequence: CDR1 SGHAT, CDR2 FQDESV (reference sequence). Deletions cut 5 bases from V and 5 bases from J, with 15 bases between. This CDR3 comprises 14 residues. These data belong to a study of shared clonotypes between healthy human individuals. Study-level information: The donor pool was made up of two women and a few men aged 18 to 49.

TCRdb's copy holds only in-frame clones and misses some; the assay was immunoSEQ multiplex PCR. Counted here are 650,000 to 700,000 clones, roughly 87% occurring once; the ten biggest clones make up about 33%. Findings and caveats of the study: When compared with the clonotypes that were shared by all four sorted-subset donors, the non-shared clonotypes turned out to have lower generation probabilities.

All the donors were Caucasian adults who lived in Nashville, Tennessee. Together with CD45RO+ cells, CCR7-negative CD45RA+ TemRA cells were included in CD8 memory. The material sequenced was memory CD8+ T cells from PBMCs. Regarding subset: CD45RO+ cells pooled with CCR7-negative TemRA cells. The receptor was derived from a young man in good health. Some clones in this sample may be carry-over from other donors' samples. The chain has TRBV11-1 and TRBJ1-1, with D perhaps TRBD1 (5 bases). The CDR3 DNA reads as TGTGCCAGCAGCACTCTGGGGGAGGAGACTGAAGCTTTCTTT. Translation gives CASSTLGEETEAFF.